This T cell receptor beta chain came from a study of blood T cells in healthy people across ages. Findings and caveats of the study: Donor CMV status was unknown, possibly confounding expanded clonotype changes.

The table lists this clonotype with a few counts. Antigen specificity is unknown. Primed by a sample-barcoded 5' primer and a J-beta primer mix, a second PCR proceeded for 7 to 11 cycles. Each CDR3 protein is one row after TCRdb ran MiXCR on the 5' RACE reads. Of hundreds of thousands of distinct CDR3 sequences in the sample, more than 20% were seen once. In germline, CDR1 is SGHDT, CDR2 YYEEEE. Trimming removed 3 bases at V and 2 bases at J, with 13 bases between. The CDR3 is made up of 15 amino acids. Every sample yielded at least 6 million isolated PBMCs. The rearrangement links TRBV5-6 to TRBJ2-3; tentative D call: TRBD1 (5 bases). Sequencing was performed on blood. The sequence was obtained from a man aged 70-80 years in good health. In DNA form, the CDR3 reads TGTGCCAGCAGCTGGGATGGGGCGGCCACAGATACGCAGTATTTT. Its translation is CASSWDGAATDTQYF.